Following are 4 T cell receptor beta chains from one sample sequenced in a study of shared clonotypes between healthy human individuals. The table came from immunoSEQ multiplex PCR; TCRdb's copy has only in-frame clones and leaves some out. The sample contains about 1.1 million clones, 60% to 80% of which appear only once. The source material was memory CD4+ T cells from PBMCs. Regarding subset: CD45RA-negative fraction. Source of these receptors: a man aged 18 to 29 in good health. Some clones in this sample may be carry-over from other donors' samples.

This clone appeared a few times. This CDR3 is also generated by other DNA sequences in the sample. The chain recombines TRBV5-4 with TRBJ1-3, with 9 positions matching TRBD1. The CDR3 is 16 residues long. The germline V gene encodes CDR1 SGHNT and CDR2 YYREEE (reference sequence). V was clipped by 0 bases and J by 4 bases; unmatched bases: 5. DNA of the CDR3: TGTGCCAGCAGCTTGGGGACAGGGGTTGGCGGAAACACCATATATTTT. Its protein is CASSLGTGVGGNTIYF.

This chain connects TRBV7-6 to TRBJ2-7; 7 bases line up with TRBD1. Trimming took 4 bases from V and 4 from J; bases not matched to a gene: 7. Germline assignment: CDR1 SGHVS and CDR2 FNYEAQ. The CDR3 totals 14 residues. The DNA of the CDR3 is TGTGCCAGCAGCTCCCGGACAGGCGGATACGAGCAGTACTTC. This sequence encodes CASSSRTGGYEQYF. Filled out from reference TRBV7-6 and TRBJ2-7, the complete variable domain reads GAGVSQSPRYKVTKRGQDVALRCDPISGHVSLYWYRQALGQGPEFLTYFNYEAQQDKSGLPNDRFSAERPEGSISTLTIQRTEQRDSAMYRCASSSRTGGYEQYFGPGTRLTVT.

The chain recombines TRBV14 with TRBJ2-5; D gene unclear. From germline, CDR1 is SGHDN and CDR2 FVKESK. This CDR3 has 14 amino acids. V lost 1 base, J lost 5 bases, and 11 bases lay in between. CDR3 nucleotides: TGTGCCAGCAGCCAAGGGCGCCCCTGGGAGACCCAGTACTTC. It is translated as CASSQGRPWETQYF.

V gene TRBV28 combines with J gene TRBJ1-2; 7 positions match TRBD1. CDR1 MDHEN and CDR2 SYDVKM come from the germline V gene. The CDR3 is 14 amino acids. V lost 5 bases to trimming and J lost 8 bases; unmatched junction nucleotides: 11. CDR3 region: CASSTLQGRSGYTF. As DNA, the CDR3 is TGTGCCAGCAGTACCCTACAGGGGCGGAGCGGCTACACCTTC.